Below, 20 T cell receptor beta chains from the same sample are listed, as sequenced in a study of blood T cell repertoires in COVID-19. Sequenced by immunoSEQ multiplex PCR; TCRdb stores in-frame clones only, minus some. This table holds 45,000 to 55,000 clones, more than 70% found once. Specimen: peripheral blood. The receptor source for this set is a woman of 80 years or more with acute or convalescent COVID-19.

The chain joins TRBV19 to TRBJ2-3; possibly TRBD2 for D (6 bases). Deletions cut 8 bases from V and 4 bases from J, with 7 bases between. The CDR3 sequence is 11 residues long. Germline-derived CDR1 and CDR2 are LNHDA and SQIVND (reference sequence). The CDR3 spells CASGGSDTQYF. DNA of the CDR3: TGTGCCAGTGGGGGGTCAGATACGCAGTATTTT.

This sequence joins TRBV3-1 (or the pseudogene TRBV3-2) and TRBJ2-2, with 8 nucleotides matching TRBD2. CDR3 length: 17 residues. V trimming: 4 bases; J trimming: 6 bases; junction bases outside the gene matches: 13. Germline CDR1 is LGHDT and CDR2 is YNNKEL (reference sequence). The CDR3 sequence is CASSLYGGTRRAGELFF. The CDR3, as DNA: TGTGCCAGCAGCCTTTACGGGGGGACTAGAAGGGCCGGGGAGCTGTTTTTT.

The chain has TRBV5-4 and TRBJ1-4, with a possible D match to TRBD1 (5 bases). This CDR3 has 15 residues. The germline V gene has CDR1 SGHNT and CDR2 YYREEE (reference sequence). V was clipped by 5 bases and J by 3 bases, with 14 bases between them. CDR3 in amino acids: CASSTGGVANEKLFF. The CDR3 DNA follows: TGTGCCAGCAGTACCGGGGGGGTGGCTAATGAAAAACTGTTTTTT.

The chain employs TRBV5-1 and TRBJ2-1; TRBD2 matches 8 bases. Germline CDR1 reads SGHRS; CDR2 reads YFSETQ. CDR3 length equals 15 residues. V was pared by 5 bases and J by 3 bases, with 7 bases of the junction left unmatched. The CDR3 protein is CASRSAGAVYNEQFF. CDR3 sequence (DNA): TGCGCCAGCAGATCAGCGGGGGCTGTCTACAATGAGCAGTTCTTC.

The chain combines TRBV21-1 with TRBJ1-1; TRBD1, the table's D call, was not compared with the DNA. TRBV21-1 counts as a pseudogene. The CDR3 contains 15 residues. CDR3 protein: CASSSRGLKNTEAFF. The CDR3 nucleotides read TGTGCCAGCAGCAGCAGGGGGCTTAAGAACACTGAAGCTTTCTTT.

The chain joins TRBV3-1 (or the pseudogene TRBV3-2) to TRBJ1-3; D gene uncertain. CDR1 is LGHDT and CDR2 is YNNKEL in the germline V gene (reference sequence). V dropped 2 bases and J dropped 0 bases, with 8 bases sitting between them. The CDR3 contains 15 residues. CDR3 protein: CASSQNRDSGNTIYF. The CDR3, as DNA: TGTGCCAGCAGCCAAAACAGAGACTCTGGAAACACCATATATTTT.

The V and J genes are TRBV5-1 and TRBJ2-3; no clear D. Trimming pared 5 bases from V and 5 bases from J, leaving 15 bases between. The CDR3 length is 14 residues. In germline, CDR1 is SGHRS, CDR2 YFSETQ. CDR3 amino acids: CASSAAMELDTQYF. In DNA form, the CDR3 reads TGCGCCAGCAGTGCGGCCATGGAATTAGATACGCAGTATTTT.

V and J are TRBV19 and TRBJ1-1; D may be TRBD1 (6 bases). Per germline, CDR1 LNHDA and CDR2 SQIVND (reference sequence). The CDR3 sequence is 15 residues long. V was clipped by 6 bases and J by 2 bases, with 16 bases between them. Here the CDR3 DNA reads TGTGCCAGTAGCCTCGACAGGCGCCCTAACACTGAAGCTTTCTTT. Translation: CASSLDRRPNTEAFF.

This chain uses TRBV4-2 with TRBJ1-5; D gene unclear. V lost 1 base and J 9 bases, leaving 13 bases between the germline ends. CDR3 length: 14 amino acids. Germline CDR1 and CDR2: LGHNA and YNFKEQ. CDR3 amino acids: CASSQGTGRWPQHF. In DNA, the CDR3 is TGTGCCAGCAGCCAAGGGACCGGGAGGTGGCCCCAGCATTTT.

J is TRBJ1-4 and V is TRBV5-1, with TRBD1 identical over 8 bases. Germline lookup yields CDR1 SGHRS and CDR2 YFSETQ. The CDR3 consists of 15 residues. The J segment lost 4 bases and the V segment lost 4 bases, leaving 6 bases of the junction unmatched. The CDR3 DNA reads TGCGCCAGCAGCCCCAGGGGGCCATTTAATGAAAAACTGTTTTTT. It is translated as CASSPRGPFNEKLFF.

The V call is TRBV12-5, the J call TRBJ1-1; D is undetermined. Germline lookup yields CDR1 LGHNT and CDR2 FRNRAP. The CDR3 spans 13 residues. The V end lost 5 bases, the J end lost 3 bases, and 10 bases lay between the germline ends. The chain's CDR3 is CASGPGWDTEAFF. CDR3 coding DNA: TGTGCTAGTGGTCCGGGATGGGACACTGAAGCTTTCTTT.

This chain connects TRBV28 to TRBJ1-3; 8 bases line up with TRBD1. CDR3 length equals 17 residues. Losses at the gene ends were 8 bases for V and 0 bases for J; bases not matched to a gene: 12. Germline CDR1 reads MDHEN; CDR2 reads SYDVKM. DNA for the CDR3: TGTGCCAGCGCATCAGGGGGCCGTTCCTTCTCTGGAAACACCATATATTTT. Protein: CASASGGRSFSGNTIYF.

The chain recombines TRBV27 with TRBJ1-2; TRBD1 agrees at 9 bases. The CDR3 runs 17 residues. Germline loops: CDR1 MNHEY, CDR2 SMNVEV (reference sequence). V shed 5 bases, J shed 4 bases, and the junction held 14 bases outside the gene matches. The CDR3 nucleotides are TGTGCCAGCAGTCCCGGGACAGGGAGCCCGCTTGGCTATGGCTACACCTTC. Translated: CASSPGTGSPLGYGYTF.

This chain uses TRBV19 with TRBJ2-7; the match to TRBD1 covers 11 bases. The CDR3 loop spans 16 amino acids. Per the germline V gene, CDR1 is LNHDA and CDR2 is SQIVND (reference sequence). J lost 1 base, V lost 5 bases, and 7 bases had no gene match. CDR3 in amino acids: CASSVPGQGGSYEQYF. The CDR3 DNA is TGTGCCAGTAGTGTTCCGGGACAGGGGGGTTCCTACGAGCAGTACTTC. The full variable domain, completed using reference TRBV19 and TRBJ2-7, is DGGITQSPKYLFRKEGQNVTLSCEQNLNHDAMYWYRQDPGQGLRLIYYSQIVNDFQKGDIAEGYSVSREKKESFPLTVTSAQKNPTAFYLCASSVPGQGGSYEQYFGPGTRLTVT.

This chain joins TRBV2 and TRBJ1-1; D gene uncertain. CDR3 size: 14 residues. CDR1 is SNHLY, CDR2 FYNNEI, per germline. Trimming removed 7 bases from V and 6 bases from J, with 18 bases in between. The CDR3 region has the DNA TGTGCCAGCATTTTAGGAGGGTCTGAATCTGAAGCTTTCTTT. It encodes CASILGGSESEAFF.

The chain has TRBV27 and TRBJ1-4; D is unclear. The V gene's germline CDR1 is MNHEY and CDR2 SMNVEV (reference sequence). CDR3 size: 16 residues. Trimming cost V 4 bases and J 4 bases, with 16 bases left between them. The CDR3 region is CASSSPSEPGNEKLFF. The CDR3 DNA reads TGTGCCAGCAGTTCCCCTAGTGAACCGGGTAATGAAAAACTGTTTTTT.

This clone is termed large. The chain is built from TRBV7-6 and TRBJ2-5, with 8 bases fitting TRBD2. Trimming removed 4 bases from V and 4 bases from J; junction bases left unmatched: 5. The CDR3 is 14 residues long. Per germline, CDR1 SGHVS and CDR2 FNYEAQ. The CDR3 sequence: CASSSSGGRETQYF. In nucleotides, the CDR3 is TGTGCCAGCAGCTCCTCGGGGGGGCGAGAGACCCAGTACTTC.

The CDR3 DNA follows: TGTGCCAGCAGCGGGACTAGCGGAGAGACCCAGTACTTC. Its translation: CASSGTSGETQYF. This sequence joins TRBV3-1 (or the pseudogene TRBV3-2) and TRBJ2-5, with 11 positions matching TRBD2. The CDR3 is 13 residues long. Germline trimming cut 5 bases from V and 4 bases from J; bases unmatched to any gene: 0. Germline V gives CDR1 LGHDT, CDR2 YNNKEL (reference sequence).

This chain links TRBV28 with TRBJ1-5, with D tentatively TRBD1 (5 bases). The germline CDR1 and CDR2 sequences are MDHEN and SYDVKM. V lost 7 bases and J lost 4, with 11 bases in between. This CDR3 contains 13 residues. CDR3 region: CASTWGSNQPQHF. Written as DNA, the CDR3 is TGTGCCAGCACCTGGGGCAGTAATCAGCCCCAGCATTTT.

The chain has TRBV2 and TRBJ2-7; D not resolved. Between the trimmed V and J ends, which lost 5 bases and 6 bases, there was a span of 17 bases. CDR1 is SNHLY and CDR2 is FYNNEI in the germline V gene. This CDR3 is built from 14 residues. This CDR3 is CASSPQVVNSEQYF. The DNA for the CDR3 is TGTGCCAGCAGTCCCCAGGTCGTCAATTCCGAGCAGTACTTC.